This is a list of T cell receptor beta chains from one sample in a study of blood T cell repertoires in COVID-19. The protocol was immunoSEQ multiplex PCR, while the TCRdb copy is restricted to in-frame clones and leaves out a portion. The sample shows 250,000 or so clones, more than 70% of them seen only once. Sequencing was carried out using peripheral blood. These receptors were collected from a woman aged 55-69 years with acute or convalescent COVID-19. CDR3s include the opening cysteine and the closing phenylalanine or tryptophan. A D gene is named only where the DNA matches it firmly. Some rows mark clone size as missing; the rest say once, few, many or name a class of expanded clone.

abundance	v_gene	j_gene	d_gene	CDR3aa	CDR3nt
.	TRBV19	TRBJ1-5	TRBD1	CASSMTGQGQPQHF	TGTGCCAGTAGTATGACAGGGCAGGGCCAGCCCCAGCATTTT
.	TRBV5-5	TRBJ1-4	TRBD1	CASSPVGRGLVEKLFF	TGTGCCAGCAGCCCCGTAGGAAGGGGGCTGGTTGAAAAACTGTTTTTT
.	TRBV4-2	TRBJ2-3	.	CASSQQGGGTDTQYF	TGTGCCAGCAGCCAACAAGGGGGTGGCACAGATACGCAGTATTTT
.	TRBV4-3	TRBJ2-7	.	CASSQELGSSYEQYF	TGCGCCAGCAGCCAAGAGTTGGGCAGCTCCTACGAGCAGTACTTC
.	TRBV11-3	TRBJ1-4	.	CASSHRGLLGGEKLFF	TGTGCCAGCAGCCACCGCGGCCTCCTAGGTGGTGAAAAACTGTTTTTT
.	TRBV4-3	TRBJ1-3	.	CASSHTGVGGNTIYF	TGCGCCAGCAGCCATACAGGAGTAGGGGGAAACACCATATATTTT
few	TRBV19	TRBJ2-2	.	CASNVYPTNTGELFF	TGTGCCAGTAACGTCTACCCCACGAACACCGGGGAGCTGTTTTTT
.	TRBV18	TRBJ2-3	TRBD2	CASSPPTAGKASTDTQYF	TGTGCCAGCTCACCCCCGACAGCGGGAAAGGCTAGCACAGATACGCAGTATTTT
once	TRBV3-1/TRBV3-2	TRBJ2-5	TRBD2	CASSQGGGQETQYF	TGTGCCAGCAGCCAAGGGGGGGGGCAAGAGACCCAGTACTTC
.	TRBV10-3	TRBJ2-5	TRBD2	CAISVAGGPLGETQYF	TGTGCCATCAGTGTAGCGGGAGGGCCTTTGGGGGAGACCCAGTACTTC
.	TRBV5-1	TRBJ1-1	.	CASSFGSGDPEAFF	TGCGCCAGCAGCTTTGGGTCAGGGGACCCTGAAGCTTTCTTT
.	TRBV19	TRBJ1-5	.	CASSLGQPGGNQPQHF	TGTGCCAGTAGTCTGGGACAACCTGGGGGCAATCAGCCCCAGCATTTT
once	TRBV5-1	TRBJ1-3	TRBD1	CASSRGTGDTSGNTIYF	TGCGCCAGCAGCCGAGGGACAGGAGATACCTCTGGAAACACCATATATTTT
.	TRBV27	TRBJ1-4	.	CATQGVGAGEKLFF	TGTGCCACACAGGGCGTAGGGGCCGGGGAAAAACTGTTTTTT
few	TRBV2	TRBJ2-7	.	CASSWTESGEQYF	TGTGCCAGCAGTTGGACTGAATCGGGCGAGCAGTACTTC
.	TRBV5-6	TRBJ1-2	.	CASSFPGDYGYTF	TGTGCCAGCAGCTTTCCCGGGGACTATGGCTACACCTTC
.	TRBV10-3	TRBJ2-7	TRBD1	CAISPGQGPYEQYF	TGTGCCATCAGTCCGGGACAGGGACCCTACGAGCAGTACTTC
.	TRBV19	TRBJ2-3	.	CASRRTDRSFTDTQYF	TGTGCCAGTAGGAGGACAGATCGATCTTTCACAGATACGCAGTATTTT
.	TRBV29-1	TRBJ1-1	.	CSVEDRVAEAFF	TGCAGCGTTGAAGACAGGGTGGCTGAAGCTTTCTTT
.	TRBV5-1	TRBJ1-2	.	CASSQATRGGYTF	TGCGCCAGCAGCCAAGCAACGCGGGGTGGCTACACCTTC
.	TRBV19	TRBJ1-1	TRBD1	CASSIYQGARVNTEAFF	TGTGCCAGTAGTATATACCAGGGGGCTCGGGTGAACACTGAAGCTTTCTTT
.	TRBV6-5	TRBJ1-5	TRBD1	CASSTGTGNQPQHF	TGTGCCAGCAGTACCGGGACAGGGAATCAGCCCCAGCATTTT
.	TRBV3-1/TRBV3-2	TRBJ2-7	.	CASSQGPFSYEQYF	TGTGCCAGCAGCCAAGGGCCCTTCTCCTACGAGCAGTACTTC
.	TRBV19	TRBJ2-5	TRBD2	CASSISKAGPAETQYF	TGTGCCAGTAGTATATCAAAAGCGGGGCCCGCGGAGACCCAGTACTTC
.	TRBV5-1	TRBJ1-3	TRBD1	CASSLIPGGPSGNTIYF	TGCGCCAGCAGCTTGATTCCAGGGGGCCCCTCTGGAAACACCATATATTTT
.	TRBV6-2/TRBV6-3	TRBJ1-4	TRBD1	CASSATGTATEKLFF	TGTGCCAGCAGTGCTACCGGGACAGCGACTGAAAAACTGTTTTTT
.	TRBV10-3	TRBJ1-1	.	CAISARGGTEAFF	TGTGCCATCAGTGCCCGCGGGGGCACTGAAGCTTTCTTT
.	TRBV19	TRBJ1-6	TRBD1	CASRDRGNSPLHF	TGTGCCAGCCGGGACAGGGGCAATTCACCCCTCCACTTT
.	TRBV18	TRBJ2-7	.	CASSSPNGGQYEQYF	TGTGCCAGCTCATCTCCAAACGGGGGGCAGTACGAGCAGTACTTC